This TCR beta chain was retrieved from a study of blood T cell repertoires in COVID-19. Whole-study context: Nucleic acid was either cDNA or gDNA, and it came from T cells, B-cell-depleted T cells, or PBMCs.

The V end was cut by 3 bases, the J end by 7 bases, with 13 bases between. The CDR3 runs to 14 residues. Germline V gene lookup returns CDR1 LNHDA and CDR2 SQIVND (reference sequence). As handled by the study authors: Researchers report that nucleated cell counts were estimated from reference gene primer amplification. Sequenced by immunoSEQ multiplex PCR; TCRdb stores in-frame clones only, minus some. V and J calls and clone size are those listed in that table; D and trimming were worked out from the DNA. The repertoire holds approximately 170,000 clones, with around 82% as singletons. The sequencing input was peripheral blood. The rearrangement links TRBV19 to TRBJ1-5; tentative D call: TRBD1 (5 bases). The source is a woman aged 80 or over with acute or convalescent COVID-19. CDR3 sequence: CASSIEGVGQPQHF. The CDR3 bases are TGTGCCAGTAGTATCGAAGGGGTTGGGCAGCCCCAGCATTTT.